Following are 15 T cell receptor beta chains from one sample sequenced in a study of T-cell memory formation after mild COVID-19. TCRdb called the 5' RACE reads again in MiXCR, with one record for every CDR3 protein. The sample lists roughly 86,000 distinct CDR3 sequences, about 13% occurring once. Sequenced: PBMCs or a T cell subset sorted from them (not recorded which). These receptors were collected from an adult woman who had mild COVID-19 (a few samples of this study predate the infection). Cell type and time point are not known.

The chain recombines TRBV7-3 with TRBJ1-1; 9 nucleotides line up with TRBD1. Germline trimming cut 5 bases from V and 6 bases from J; bases unmatched to any gene: 7. In germline, CDR1 is SGHTA, CDR2 FQGTGA. CDR3 length: 14 amino acids. Here the CDR3 reads CASSMGTGRPEAFF. In DNA form, the CDR3 reads TGTGCCAGCAGCATGGGGACAGGGAGACCTGAAGCTTTCTTT. The full variable domain, rest sourced from reference TRBV7-3 and TRBJ1-1, is GAGVSQTPSNKVTEKGKYVELRCDPISGHTALYWYRQSLGQGPEFLIYFQGTGAADDSGLPNDRFFAVRPEGSVSTLKIQRTERGDSAVYLCASSMGTGRPEAFFGQGTRLTVV.

This clonotype appeared many times. The rearrangement joins TRBV7-6 to TRBJ2-5; weak D call: TRBD2 (5 bases). The CDR3 is made up of 12 amino acids. Trimming took 0 bases from V and 10 from J, leaving 9 bases between them. The V gene's germline CDR1 is SGHVS and CDR2 FNYEAQ. For the CDR3, the DNA is TGTGCCAGCAGCTTAGCCCCCCGGGACCAGTACTTC. Translated: CASSLAPRDQYF. Together with reference TRBV7-6 and TRBJ2-5, the CDR3 gives the full variable domain: GAGVSQSPRYKVTKRGQDVALRCDPISGHVSLYWYRQALGQGPEFLTYFNYEAQQDKSGLPNDRFSAERPEGSISTLTIQRTEQRDSAMYRCASSLAPRDQYFGPGTRLLVL.

V usage is TRBV6-2 or TRBV6-3 and J usage is TRBJ2-7; possibly TRBD2 for D (6 bases). V was clipped by 6 bases and J by 4 bases, with 22 bases between them. Looked up from germline, CDR1 is MNHEY and CDR2 is SVGEGT. CDR3 size: 16 residues. The CDR3 coding sequence is TGTGCCAGCAGGTTCGGGGACTCCCGACCTAAATACGAGCAGTACTTC. Protein: CASRFGDSRPKYEQYF.

This clonotype was seen a handful of times. The V and J genes are TRBV12-3 or TRBV12-4 and TRBJ1-5; tentative D call: TRBD1 (6 bases). Trimming took 6 bases from V and 4 from J, leaving 13 bases between them. The CDR3 contains 14 residues. The CDR3 DNA follows: TGTGCCAGCAGCTCTGAAGGGGGTAATCAGCCCCAGCATTTT. This encodes CASSSEGGNQPQHF.

This clonotype was counted once. The V gene is TRBV30, the J gene TRBJ2-3; D gene uncertain. Germline-derived CDR1 and CDR2 are GTSNPN and SVGIG (reference sequence). This CDR3 is built from 14 residues. Trimming took off 3 bases at V and 2 bases at J, with 12 bases between the two ends. As DNA, the CDR3 is TGTGCCTGGAGAATAGGTGGCTACACAGATACGCAGTATTTT. This codes for CAWRIGGYTDTQYF.

This chain connects TRBV4-1 to TRBJ2-5; TRBD2 matches 7 bases. The J segment lost 0 bases and the V segment lost 0 bases, leaving 7 bases of the junction unmatched. Germline loops: CDR1 MGHRA, CDR2 YSYEKL. This CDR3 is built from 17 residues. For the CDR3, the DNA is TGCGCCAGCAGCCAAGATCGAGCGGGGCCGTACCAAGAGACCCAGTACTTC. Translating it yields CASSQDRAGPYQETQYF.

V gene TRBV4-1 combines with J gene TRBJ2-7; 10 bases map to TRBD2. CDR3 length equals 17 residues. Germline CDR1 is MGHRA and CDR2 is YSYEKL. The junction had 10 bases not matched to a gene; V was cut back by 5 bases and J by 0 bases. CDR3 sequence: CASSEATSGDSSYEQYF. In nucleotides, the CDR3 is TGCGCCAGCAGCGAGGCCACTAGCGGGGATAGCTCCTACGAGCAGTACTTC.

This rearrangement joins TRBV7-9 to TRBJ1-2; D gene uncertain. The ends were cut back, 8 bases at V and 4 bases at J, with 11 bases in the middle. Germline V gene sequence: CDR1 SEHNR, CDR2 FQNEAQ (reference sequence). This CDR3 region has 12 residues. The CDR3 sequence: CASASWGYGYTF. In nucleotides, the CDR3 is TGTGCCAGCGCGAGTTGGGGCTATGGCTACACCTTC.

This clonotype was picked up a small number of times. The gene calls are TRBV5-6 and TRBJ2-1, with TRBD2 identical over 12 bases. Germline lookup yields CDR1 SGHDT and CDR2 YYEEEE. Trimming at V came to 4 bases and at J to 9 bases, leaving 5 bases not matched to a gene. The CDR3 sequence is 14 residues long. The DNA of the CDR3 is TGTGCCAGCAGCGGGACTAGCGGGTACGGTGAGCAGTTCTTC. Residues: CASSGTSGYGEQFF. The full variable domain, its missing parts supplied by reference TRBV5-6 and TRBJ2-1, is DAGVTQSPTHLIKTRGQQVTLRCSPKSGHDTVSWYQQALGQGPQFIFQYYEEEERQRGNFPDRFSGHQFPNYSSELNVNALLLGDSALYLCASSGTSGYGEQFFGPGTRLTVL.

This clonotype appeared many times. V and J are TRBV6-5 and TRBJ2-5, with 13 bases fitting TRBD2. Germline assignment: CDR1 MNHEY and CDR2 SVGAGI. CDR3 length: 18 residues. The V gene end was trimmed by 8 bases and the J gene end by 2 bases; junction bases not matched to a gene: 14. The CDR3: CASSTQFGLAGVQETQYF. CDR3 in DNA: TGTGCCAGCTCCACACAGTTCGGACTAGCGGGGGTTCAAGAGACCCAGTACTTC.

This clonotype has only a few counts. This rearrangement joins TRBV12-3 or TRBV12-4 to TRBJ2-5, with TRBD2 matching over 10 bases. The CDR3 extends over 15 amino acids. V trimming: 5 bases; J trimming: 5 bases; junction bases outside the gene matches: 8. The CDR3 nucleotides read TGTGCCAGCAGTCCCCGGACTAGCGGAGGGGAGACCCAGTACTTC. As protein: CASSPRTSGGETQYF.

This clonotype showed up just a few times. The CDR3 DNA reads TGCGCCAGCAGCCAAGGTCGGGGAAGTGAAGCTTTCTTT. Protein product: CASSQGRGSEAFF. The rearrangement uses TRBV4-1 and TRBJ1-1; D ambiguous. The CDR3 has 13 amino acids. Germline loops: CDR1 MGHRA, CDR2 YSYEKL. V lost 1 base and J lost 7, with 10 bases in between.

This clonotype has ten or more counts. This chain joins TRBV20-1 and TRBJ2-5; D not resolved. Trimming shortened V by 0 bases and J by 1 base, and 21 bases separated the two germline ends. The CDR3 runs 18 residues. Germline lookup yields CDR1 DFQATT and CDR2 SNEGSKA (reference sequence). Here the CDR3 DNA reads TGCAGTGCTAGAGATCTAAGTCAGAATCTCCGGCTCCAAGAGACCCAGTACTTC. Protein: CSARDLSQNLRLQETQYF.

This clonotype has more than one count but fewer than ten. This rearrangement joins TRBV4-3 to TRBJ2-5; possible D gene TRBD1, 7 bases. The CDR3 is 14 residues long. From germline, CDR1 is LGHNA and CDR2 YSLEER. The germline V and J ends were trimmed by 1 base and 5 bases, with 11 bases remaining between them. The CDR3 nucleotides read TGCGCCAGCAGCCAAGGTGCAGGGGGGGAGACCCAGTACTTC. As protein: CASSQGAGGETQYF.

This clonotype was detected a few times. The chain recombines TRBV4-2 with TRBJ2-7, with TRBD2 identical over 8 bases. The germline CDR1 and CDR2 sequences are LGHNA and YNFKEQ. This CDR3 is built from 15 residues. V shed 1 base and J 7 bases; nucleotides not matched to a gene: 9. This CDR3 reads CASSQVLLAGTEQYF. CDR3 in DNA: TGTGCCAGCAGCCAAGTATTGTTAGCGGGAACTGAGCAGTACTTC.